This TCR beta chain was observed in a study of cytomegalovirus exposure and HLA in healthy donors. This clone was seen a handful of times. 60 Vbeta and 13 Jbeta primers were used in PCR. Assay used: immunoSEQ multiplex PCR; TCRdb lists only in-frame clones, some missing. The data hold more than 85,000 clones, with 50% to 70% observed a single time. Germline CDR1 MNHEY, CDR2 SVGAGI. The CDR3 has 15 amino acids. With 5 bases removed from V and 5 bases from J, the gap between germline ends came to 19 bases. The receptor comes from a human donor in good health. The chain combines TRBV6-5 with TRBJ2-7, with D perhaps matching TRBD1 (6 bases). Sequencing was carried out using PBMCs. In nucleotides, the CDR3 is TGTGCCAGCAGTACGTCCGGTGGGACAACCAACGAGCAGTACTTC. Its translation: CASSTSGGTTNEQYF.